The clone carrying this T cell receptor (beta chain) occurred a few times. Germline V CDR1 and CDR2: SQVTM, ANQGSEA. Trimming pared 1 base from V and 1 base from J, leaving 7 bases between. CDR3 length: 13 residues. In the original analysis: For nucleated cells, counts were estimated from reference gene primer amplification. Measured with immunoSEQ multiplex PCR; TCRdb has only the in-frame clones, and not every one. The V and J calls and the clone size are those of that table, but D and trimming were determined from the DNA. The sample comprises roughly 130,000 clones, approximately 89% of which are singletons, and about 3.6% rests with the top ten. This specimen belongs to a study of blood T cell repertoires in COVID-19. Background on the study: Donors in the United States, Italy and Spain gave samples during acute or convalescent COVID-19. The analysed material was cDNA or gDNA that came from T cells, B-cell-depleted T cells, or PBMCs.

This rearrangement joins TRBV29-1 to TRBJ1-1; D is unresolved. The sequencing sample was made of peripheral blood. The clonotype originates from a woman aged 60 to 75 with acute or convalescent COVID-19. The DNA for the CDR3 is TGCAGCGTTGAAGGGGGAGAGAACACTGAAGCTTTCTTT. This sequence encodes CSVEGGENTEAFF.